A single sample is the source of the 2 T cell receptor beta chains below, sequenced in a study of OX40 agonist ivuxolimab in advanced cancers. The data were produced by immunoSEQ multiplex PCR, yet TCRdb's version contains in-frame clones alone and is incomplete. The sample records some 74,000 clones, about 85% being singletons. The sequencing used CD4+ or CD8+ T cells sorted from blood, collected in a trial of the OX40 agonist ivuxolimab. The origin of the receptors is an adult with an advanced solid tumor such as melanoma, head and neck, liver or kidney cancer.

The chain joins TRBV28 to TRBJ2-3, with 9 bases that match TRBD1. Trimming took 8 bases from V and 5 from J; bases not matched to a gene: 20. CDR3 length equals 18 residues. Germline-derived CDR1 and CDR2 are MDHEN and SYDVKM. The CDR3 reads CASGVILPRDREEDTQYF. In DNA form, the CDR3 reads TGTGCCAGCGGAGTTATACTTCCCCGGGACAGGGAGGAAGATACGCAGTATTTT.

The gene calls are TRBV7-9 and TRBJ2-1; tentative D call: TRBD2 (6 bases). Germline CDR1 SEHNR, CDR2 FQNEAQ (reference sequence). V lost 5 bases and J lost 5, with 10 bases in between. The CDR3 is 13 amino acids. The CDR3 spells CASSNSGDNEQFF. CDR3 nucleotide sequence: TGTGCCAGCAGCAATAGCGGAGACAATGAGCAGTTCTTC.